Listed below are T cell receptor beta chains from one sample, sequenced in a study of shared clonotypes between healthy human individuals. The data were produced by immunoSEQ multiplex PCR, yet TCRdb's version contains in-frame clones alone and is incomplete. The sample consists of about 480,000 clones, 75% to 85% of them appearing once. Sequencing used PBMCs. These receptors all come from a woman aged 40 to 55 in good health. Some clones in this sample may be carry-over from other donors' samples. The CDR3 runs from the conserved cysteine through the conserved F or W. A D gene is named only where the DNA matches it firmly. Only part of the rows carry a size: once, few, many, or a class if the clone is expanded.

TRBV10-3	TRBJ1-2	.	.	CAISELQGHYGYTF	TGTGCCATCAGTGAGCTCCAGGGGCACTATGGCTACACCTTC
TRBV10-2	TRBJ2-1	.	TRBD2	CASRGTSGRDEQFF	TGCGCCAGCCGCGGGACTAGCGGGCGAGATGAGCAGTTCTTC
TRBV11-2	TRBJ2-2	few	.	CASSLAYSDPERELFF	TGTGCCAGCAGCTTAGCCTATAGCGACCCCGAGCGGGAGCTGTTTTTT
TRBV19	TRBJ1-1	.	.	CASSMARDTEAFF	TGTGCCAGTAGTATGGCCCGGGACACTGAAGCTTTCTTT
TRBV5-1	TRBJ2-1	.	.	CASSLEASRLNEQFF	TGCGCCAGCAGCTTGGAGGCTAGCCGGCTGAATGAGCAGTTCTTC
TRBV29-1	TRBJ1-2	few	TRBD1	CSVGDRGDRYTF	TGCAGCGTTGGGGACAGGGGTGATCGCTACACCTTC
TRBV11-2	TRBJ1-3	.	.	CASSPDSGGNTIYF	TGTGCCAGCAGCCCAGACAGTGGAGGAAACACCATATATTTT
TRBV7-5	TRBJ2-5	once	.	CASSFFTYQETQYF	TGTGCCAGCAGCTTCTTTACCTACCAAGAGACCCAGTACTTC
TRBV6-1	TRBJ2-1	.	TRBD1	CASSGDRGWAFEQFF	TGTGCCAGCAGTGGTGACAGGGGTTGGGCGTTTGAGCAGTTCTTC
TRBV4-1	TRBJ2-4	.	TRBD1	CASSGDRGGLAKNIQYF	TGCGCCAGCAGCGGGGACAGGGGGGGTCTAGCCAAAAACATTCAGTACTTC
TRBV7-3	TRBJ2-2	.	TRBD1	CASSDIPGTGGTGELFF	TGTGCCAGCAGCGACATTCCCGGGACAGGGGGAACCGGGGAGCTGTTTTTT
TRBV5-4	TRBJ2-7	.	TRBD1	CASSHRDRGSYEQYF	TGTGCCAGCAGCCACAGGGACAGGGGTTCCTACGAGCAGTACTTC
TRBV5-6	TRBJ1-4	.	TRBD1	CASSLYTGGIEGEKLFF	TGTGCCAGCAGCTTGTATACAGGGGGCATTGAAGGTGAAAAACTGTTTTTT
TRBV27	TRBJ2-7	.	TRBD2	CASSFSGSRHEQYF	TGTGCCAGCAGTTTTAGCGGGAGTCGGCACGAGCAGTACTTC
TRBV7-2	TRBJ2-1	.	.	CASSLEEYNEQFF	TGTGCCAGCAGCTTAGAGGAGTACAATGAGCAGTTCTTC
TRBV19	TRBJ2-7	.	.	CASSIIDSYEQYF	TGTGCCAGTAGTATAATAGATTCCTACGAGCAGTACTTC
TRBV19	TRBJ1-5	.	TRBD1	CASSAARTGGRSNQPQHF	TGTGCCAGTAGTGCAGCCAGAACAGGGGGCAGGAGCAATCAGCCCCAGCATTTT
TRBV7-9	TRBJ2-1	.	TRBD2	CASSVSGITYNEQFF	TGTGCCAGCAGCGTTAGCGGGATTACCTACAATGAGCAGTTCTTC
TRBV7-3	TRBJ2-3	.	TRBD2	CASSPFGLAGGTDTQYF	TGTGCCAGCAGCCCCTTTGGACTAGCGGGAGGAACAGATACGCAGTATTTT
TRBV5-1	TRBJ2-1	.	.	CASSLLGPTTPNEQFF	TGCGCCAGCAGCTTGTTAGGACCTACCACACCCAATGAGCAGTTCTTC
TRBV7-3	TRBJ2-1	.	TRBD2	CASSLRSGTYNEQFF	TGTGCCAGCAGCTTGCGGAGCGGGACCTACAATGAGCAGTTCTTC
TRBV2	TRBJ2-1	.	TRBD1	CASSDDRGPYNEQFF	TGTGCCAGCAGTGATGACAGGGGCCCTTACAATGAGCAGTTCTTC
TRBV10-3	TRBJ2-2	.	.	CATRSGGDTGELFF	TGTGCCACCCGAAGTGGTGGGGACACCGGGGAGCTGTTTTTT
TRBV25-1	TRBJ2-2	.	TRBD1	CASRRTGEGTGELFF	TGTGCCAGCAGAAGGACAGGGGAAGGCACCGGGGAGCTGTTTTTT
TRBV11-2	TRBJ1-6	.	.	CASSLLRESPLHF	TGTGCCAGCAGCTTACTCAGGGAATCACCCCTCCACTTT
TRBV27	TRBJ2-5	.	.	CASRPIGSGGETQYF	TGTGCCAGCAGGCCCATAGGATCGGGCGGAGAGACCCAGTACTTC
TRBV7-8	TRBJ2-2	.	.	CASSYPALYRNTGELFF	TGTGCCAGCAGCTATCCTGCTCTTTACAGGAACACCGGGGAGCTGTTTTTT
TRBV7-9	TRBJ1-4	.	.	CASSLDSYGNEKLFF	TGTGCCAGCAGCTTGGACAGCTATGGAAATGAAAAACTGTTTTTT
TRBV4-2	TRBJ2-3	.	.	CASSPLGGRGTDTQYF	TGTGCCAGCAGCCCGCTGGGGGGAAGGGGCACAGATACGCAGTATTTT
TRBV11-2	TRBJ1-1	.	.	CASSLGRIMNTEAFF	TGTGCCAGCAGCTTAGGAAGGATTATGAACACTGAAGCTTTCTTT
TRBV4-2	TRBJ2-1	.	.	CASSQVEGSANEQFF	TGTGCCAGCAGCCAAGTGGAGGGTTCGGCGAATGAGCAGTTCTTC
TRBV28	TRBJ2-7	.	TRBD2	CASSSPRLADSYEQYF	TGTGCCAGCAGTTCACCACGACTAGCGGACTCCTACGAGCAGTACTTC
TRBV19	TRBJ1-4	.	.	CASSTPFTATNEKLFF	TGTGCCAGTAGTACCCCATTCACCGCAACTAATGAAAAACTGTTTTTT
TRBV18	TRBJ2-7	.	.	CASSPANTGEQYF	TGTGCCAGCTCACCCGCAAATACGGGGGAGCAGTACTTC
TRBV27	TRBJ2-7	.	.	CASSRGQGIQRRQYF	TGTGCCAGCAGTAGGGGTCAGGGCATCCAGAGGCGGCAGTACTTC
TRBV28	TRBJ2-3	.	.	CASSLSLGKGTDTQYF	TGTGCCAGCAGTTTAAGCTTGGGGAAAGGCACAGATACGCAGTATTTT
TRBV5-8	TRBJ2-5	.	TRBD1	CASSLGDRGLETQYF	TGTGCCAGCAGCTTAGGGGACAGGGGGCTTGAGACCCAGTACTTC
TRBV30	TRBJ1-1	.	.	CAWSGGGTEAFF	TGTGCCTGGAGTGGGGGGGGTACTGAAGCTTTCTTT
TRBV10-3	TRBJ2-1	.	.	CAISDSRGQFF	TGTGCCATCAGTGATAGTCGGGGGCAGTTCTTC
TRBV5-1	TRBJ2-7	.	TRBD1	CASSSVTGVRSYEQYF	TGCGCCAGCAGCTCGGTGACAGGGGTTCGGTCCTACGAGCAGTACTTC
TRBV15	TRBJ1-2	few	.	CATSRDRERGGYTF	TGTGCCACCAGCAGAGATCGGGAGCGAGGGGGCTACACCTTC
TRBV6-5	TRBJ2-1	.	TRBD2	CASRGLAGNEQFF	TGTGCCAGCCGGGGACTAGCGGGAAACGAGCAGTTCTTC
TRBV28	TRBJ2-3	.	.	CASSFSGASGMEDTQYF	TGTGCCAGCAGTTTCTCAGGGGCTAGCGGAATGGAAGATACGCAGTATTTT
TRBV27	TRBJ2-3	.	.	CASSLSSDLVVDTQYF	TGTGCCAGCAGTTTATCGTCAGACTTAGTGGTAGATACGCAGTATTTT
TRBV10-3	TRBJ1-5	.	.	CAISESRQIGNQPQHF	TGTGCCATCAGTGAGTCGCGGCAGATAGGCAATCAGCCCCAGCATTTT
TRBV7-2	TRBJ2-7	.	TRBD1	CASSLQGGQGFNEQYF	TGTGCCAGCAGCCTCCAAGGAGGACAGGGGTTTAACGAGCAGTACTTC
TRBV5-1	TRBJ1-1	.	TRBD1	CASSPGQGWLNTEAFF	TGCGCCAGCAGCCCCGGACAGGGTTGGTTGAACACTGAAGCTTTCTTT